The clone carrying this T cell receptor (beta chain) was picked up one time. Investigators excluded patients with uncontrolled infection, other autoimmune disease, pregnancy or lactation. The CDR3 sequence is 13 residues long. Trimming took 7 bases from V and 7 from J; bases not matched to a gene: 8. The data were taken from a study of T cells in Graves' hyperthyroidism and ophthalmopathy. TCR beta CDR3 regions were amplified from RNA transcripts. TCR CDR3 regions were first amplified by RT-PCR with HTBI primers. One entry per CDR3 protein results from TCRdb running MiXCR on the multiplex PCR reads. This table has fewer than 550,000 distinct CDR3 sequences, around 24% appearing once.

The material sequenced was blood. This TCR derives from a woman in her 30s with Graves' ophthalmopathy. V usage is TRBV12-3 or TRBV12-4 and J usage is TRBJ2-7, with 9 bases lining up with TRBD2. Here the CDR3 reads CASTPSGMGEQYF. The CDR3 region has the DNA TGTGCCAGCACGCCTAGCGGGATGGGTGAGCAGTACTTC.